The 17 T cell receptor beta chains given below trace back to one sample, sequenced in a study of control samples from healthy donors and cancer patients. The table came from immunoSEQ multiplex PCR; TCRdb's copy has only in-frame clones and leaves some out. Of about 61,000 clones detected, almost 90% appear once; the ten largest clones hold approximately 5.9%. The sequenced sample was PBMCs. All receptors derive from a man aged 60-69 years with colorectal cancer.

The rearrangement links TRBV10-3 to TRBJ2-7; no firm D call. The CDR3 totals 12 residues. Germline CDR1 reads ENHRY; CDR2 reads SYGVKD. V was clipped by 10 bases and J by 6 bases, with 16 bases between them. CDR3 in DNA: TGTGCCAGCGCCCAAACGGATGGCGAGCAGTACTTC. Amino acids: CASAQTDGEQYF.

The V gene is TRBV2, the J gene TRBJ2-3; TRBD2 matches 10 bases. CDR1 and CDR2 from the germline V gene are SNHLY and FYNNEI. The CDR3 consists of 13 residues. The V gene end was trimmed by 11 bases and the J gene end by 6 bases; junction bases not matched to a gene: 8. This chain's CDR3 is CAGQRGGRDTQYF. CDR3 DNA sequence: TGTGCCGGCCAGCGGGGGGGCCGGGATACGCAGTATTTT.

This chain links TRBV2 with TRBJ2-1; D gene uncertain. Trimming shortened V by 3 bases and J by 4 bases, and 13 bases separated the two germline ends. The CDR3 is 15 residues long. Germline assignment: CDR1 SNHLY and CDR2 FYNNEI. The CDR3: CASSETSDRYNEQFF. CDR3 in DNA: TGTGCCAGCAGTGAGACAAGTGACCGATACAATGAGCAGTTCTTC.

The V call is TRBV19, the J call TRBJ1-1; 8 bases match TRBD1. The junction had 6 bases not matched to a gene; V was cut back by 11 bases and J by 1 base. The CDR3 extends over 13 amino acids. From germline, CDR1 is LNHDA and CDR2 SQIVND (reference sequence). CDR3 bases: TGTGCCGCAGCCAGGGGGCCGAACACTGAAGCTTTCTTT. Protein: CAAARGPNTEAFF.

V is TRBV6-5 and J is TRBJ2-4; D gene uncertain. Per germline, CDR1 MNHEY and CDR2 SVGAGI. The CDR3 is made up of 15 amino acids. V lost 7 bases to trimming and J lost 1 base, with 14 bases between them. The CDR3 reads CASMSAGTAKNIQYF. The CDR3 bases are TGTGCCAGCATGTCGGCAGGTACGGCCAAAAACATTCAGTACTTC.

The rearrangement joins TRBV5-1 to TRBJ2-2; D is unclear. Trimming left V 5 bases short and J 2 bases short, with 10 bases between. The CDR3 is 14 amino acids. Germline CDR1 SGHRS, CDR2 YFSETQ. DNA of the CDR3: TGCGCCAGCAGGGGCGTAGTAAACACCGGGGAGCTGTTTTTT. Translating it yields CASRGVVNTGELFF.

J is TRBJ1-1 and V is TRBV21-1; the D call TRBD1 from the table was never checked on the DNA. TRBV21-1 is an annotated pseudogene. The CDR3 length is 13 residues. CDR3 in DNA: TGTGCCATTCCCTGGGGGCCGAACACTGAAGCTTTCTTT. It codes for CAIPWGPNTEAFF.

The chain carries TRBV27 and TRBJ2-1; weak D call: TRBD2 (5 bases). This CDR3 is built from 15 residues. Trimming pared 8 bases from V and 3 bases from J, leaving 17 bases between. Looked up from germline, CDR1 is MNHEY and CDR2 is SMNVEV (reference sequence). CDR3 in DNA: TGTGCCAGCGGGAGACACCTAGGTAGCTACAATGAGCAGTTCTTC. As protein: CASGRHLGSYNEQFF.

The CDR3 sequence is CASSLESGWETQYF. The CDR3 DNA is TGTGCCAGCAGCTTAGAATCGGGTTGGGAGACCCAGTACTTC. The genes are TRBV7-8 and TRBJ2-5; D call uncertain. V lost 1 base to trimming and J lost 5 bases, with 11 bases between them. Germline CDR1 is SGHVS and CDR2 is FQNEAQ. This CDR3 has 14 residues.

The rearrangement joins TRBV28 to TRBJ1-2; the D gene is possibly TRBD1 (6 bases). This CDR3 comprises 15 residues. V was shortened by 5 bases and J by 8 bases, with 21 bases between the two germline ends. CDR1 and CDR2 (germline): MDHEN, SYDVKM. The CDR3 region is CASSLWSRGAGGYTF. The CDR3 nucleotides are TGTGCCAGCAGTCTCTGGAGCCGGGGGGCTGGAGGCTACACCTTC.

The gene calls are TRBV11-3 and TRBJ2-1; 8 bases line up with TRBD1. CDR1 is SGHNT and CDR2 is YENEEA in the germline V gene. Trimming removed 5 bases from V and 8 bases from J; junction bases left unmatched: 14. There are 16 residues in the CDR3. In DNA form, the CDR3 reads TGTGCCAGCAGCCTCCAGGGGGACAGGATTATCGATGAGCAGTTCTTC. This gives the protein CASSLQGDRIIDEQFF.

The chain links TRBV5-1 to TRBJ1-3; no firm D call. Trimming cost V 4 bases and J 4 bases, with 27 bases left between them. Germline V gene data show CDR1 as SGHRS and CDR2 as YFSETQ. This CDR3 region has 19 residues. The CDR3 region is CASSSSLGGWGTRGNTIYF. In DNA form, the CDR3 reads TGCGCCAGCAGCAGCAGCTTAGGTGGTTGGGGAACGCGGGGAAACACCATATATTTT.

This rearrangement joins TRBV4-1 to TRBJ2-2; 8 bases agree with TRBD1. CDR1 is MGHRA, CDR2 YSYEKL, per germline. V shed 0 bases and J 4 bases; nucleotides not matched to a gene: 1. This CDR3 is 15 amino acids long. The CDR3 DNA follows: TGCGCCAGCAGCCAAGACAGGGGGCCCACCGGGGAGCTGTTTTTT. This gives the protein CASSQDRGPTGELFF.

J is TRBJ2-7 and V is TRBV7-9; TRBD2 matches 7 bases. This CDR3 has 12 amino acids. Per germline, CDR1 SEHNR and CDR2 FQNEAQ (reference sequence). Trimming removed 8 bases from V and 4 bases from J; junction bases left unmatched: 5. In DNA form, the CDR3 reads TGTGCCAGCCGCCTGGGGGGGTACGAGCAGTACTTC. Protein product: CASRLGGYEQYF.

The chain uses TRBV4-2 and TRBJ2-7, with D tentatively TRBD2 (6 bases). Germline V gives CDR1 LGHNA, CDR2 YNFKEQ. CDR3 length equals 15 residues. Trimming left V 1 base short and J 2 bases short, with 12 bases between. The CDR3 here is CASSQGASAAYEQYF. CDR3 coding DNA: TGTGCCAGCAGCCAAGGGGCTAGCGCCGCCTACGAGCAGTACTTC.

In nucleotides, the CDR3 is TGTGCCAGTTACAGAGGGGCGTCATACGAGCAGTACTTC. This translates into CASYRGASYEQYF. The chain recombines TRBV9 with TRBJ2-7; D may correspond to TRBD1 or TRBD2 (5 bases each). From germline, CDR1 is SGDLS and CDR2 YYNGEE. This CDR3 spans 13 amino acids. Trimming took 8 bases from V and 4 from J, leaving 16 bases between them.

V is TRBV6-5 and J is TRBJ2-7, with 9 bases fitting TRBD1. The junction had 5 bases not matched to a gene; V was cut back by 6 bases and J by 2 bases. CDR1 and CDR2 from the germline V gene are MNHEY and SVGAGI. The CDR3 runs 14 residues. The CDR3 spells CASSGQGRTYEQYF. Written as DNA, the CDR3 is TGTGCCAGCAGCGGACAGGGGCGGACCTACGAGCAGTACTTC.